The entry below gives a single TCR beta chain sequence along with its context. V shed 4 bases and J shed 3 bases, with 21 bases lying between them. This CDR3 is built from 16 residues. Germline CDR1 reads SQVTM; CDR2 reads ANQGSEA. The record originates from a study of blood T cell repertoires in COVID-19. About the study: Some COVID-19 samples were acute and others convalescent; all came from the United States, Italy and Spain.

Participant-reported clinical history was the basis for cohort assignment. Clones were sequenced by immunoSEQ multiplex PCR, and TCRdb holds only the in-frame ones, with some missing. The sample holds about 140,000 clones, approximately 84% seen once. The V and J genes are TRBV29-1 and TRBJ2-5; D is perhaps TRBD2 (6 bases). Specimen: PBMCs or T cells enriched from blood (not recorded which). This receptor was obtained from a woman in her 50s with acute COVID-19. The CDR3 coding sequence is TGCAGCGTTGCTTCAGGAGGAGGGAGTCGTGAAGAGACCCAGTACTTC. This translates into CSVASGGGSREETQYF.